This T cell receptor beta chain was profiled in a study of blood T cells in healthy people across ages. Broader study findings: PBMCs were not sorted, which prevented a conclusive comparison of naive versus antigen-experienced cells. Across samples, TCR beta diversity tracked strongly with naive T cell percentage.

CDR1 is MNHEY, CDR2 SMNVEV, per germline (reference sequence). The ends were cut back, 5 bases at V and 2 bases at J, with 10 bases in the middle. The CDR3 contains 13 residues. A second PCR of about 7 to 12 cycles used a sample-barcoded 5' primer and a J-beta primer mix. A single record per CDR3 protein comes from TCRdb applying MiXCR to the 5' RACE reads. The sample lists about 1.6 million distinct CDR3 sequences; 30% to 35% were seen once. Investigators took about 9.2 milliliters of peripheral blood from every donor. Isolation per sample recovered at least 7 million PBMCs. A word on this clonotype: Its cognate antigen is unknown.

Material for sequencing was blood. This chain connects TRBV27 to TRBJ2-7; weak D call: TRBD2 (5 bases). This TCR was recovered from a woman in her thirties in good health. CDR3 amino acids: CASSVLGTYEQYF. The DNA of the CDR3 is TGTGCCAGCAGTGTACTAGGTACCTACGAGCAGTACTTC.